Shown below are 24 T cell receptor beta chains from a single sample sequenced in a study of T cell clonotyping in hematopoietic cell transplantation. The sample's time point: recipient sample about 28 days before transplant, after cytoreduction. Using immunoSEQ multiplex PCR, the repertoire was profiled, and TCRdb retains in-frame clones only, with some absent. This table has about 9,200 clones, roughly 90% appearing once. Sequencing used peripheral blood mononuclear cells, obtained before stem cell transplant. The receptors derive from a woman aged 55-70 years with acute myeloid leukemia. Some clones in this sample may be carry-over from other donors' samples.

The V call is TRBV29-1, the J call TRBJ1-2, with D unresolved. With 3 bases removed from V and 5 bases from J, the gap between germline ends came to 13 bases. This CDR3 region has 13 residues. In germline, CDR1 is SQVTM, CDR2 ANQGSEA. CDR3 sequence (DNA): TGCAGCGTTGACTCGGTTCCGGGATATGGCTACACCTTC. Translation: CSVDSVPGYGYTF.

This chain links TRBV19 with TRBJ1-1, with TRBD1 matching over 9 bases. Germline CDR1 LNHDA, CDR2 SQIVND (reference sequence). V dropped 4 bases and J dropped 6; count of bases not matched to a gene: 6. This CDR3 is 14 amino acids long. In DNA form, the CDR3 reads TGTGCCAGTAGTACACGACAGGGGGGGGCTGAAGCTTTCTTT. This translates into CASSTRQGGAEAFF.

This rearrangement joins TRBV11-3 to TRBJ2-3; D unclear. CDR3 size: 16 residues. Per the germline V gene, CDR1 is SGHNT and CDR2 is YENEEA. The V and J ends lost 5 bases and 3 bases respectively, with 18 bases between them. As DNA, the CDR3 is TGTGCCAGCAGCCCTTCCTACGGCAACCGGACAGATACGCAGTATTTT. Amino acids: CASSPSYGNRTDTQYF.

In this sample, this clone turned up once. V usage is TRBV19 and J usage is TRBJ1-2; D unclear. V was shortened by 5 bases and J by 8 bases, with 27 bases between the two germline ends. Germline V gene sequence: CDR1 LNHDA, CDR2 SQIVND (reference sequence). The length of the CDR3 is 17 residues. The CDR3 loop reads CASSLSRADNPAPGYTF. CDR3 bases: TGTGCCAGTAGTCTTTCGAGGGCAGACAACCCGGCTCCGGGCTACACCTTC.

The V gene is TRBV6-4, the J gene TRBJ2-7, with D possibly being TRBD2 (6 bases). Trimming took off 6 bases at V and 2 bases at J, with 17 bases between the two ends. The CDR3 totals 15 residues. Germline V gives CDR1 MRHNA, CDR2 SNTAGT. Written as DNA, the CDR3 is TGTGCCAGCAGGAAACAGCCTACGGGAGCCTACGAGCAGTACTTC. Protein: CASRKQPTGAYEQYF.

This sequence joins TRBV11-2 and TRBJ1-2; 8 bases line up with TRBD1. CDR3 length equals 16 residues. Trimming took 0 bases from V and 3 from J; bases not matched to a gene: 6. Germline CDR1 is SGHAT and CDR2 is FQNNGV. CDR3 nucleotide sequence: TGTGCCAGCAGCTTAGATCGGGACAGGCGTGACTATGGCTACACCTTC. Amino acids: CASSLDRDRRDYGYTF. Variable domain in full (rest from reference TRBV11-2 and TRBJ1-2): EAGVAQSPRYKIIEKRQSVAFWCNPISGHATLYWYQQILGQGPKLLIQFQNNGVVDDSQLPKDRFSAERLKGVDSTLKIQPAKLEDSAVYLCASSLDRDRRDYGYTFGSGTRLTVV.

In this sample, this clone turned up a few times. This chain joins TRBV6-1 and TRBJ2-7, with a weak D call TRBD2 (7 bases). The CDR3 runs to 15 residues. In germline, CDR1 is MNHNS, CDR2 SASEGT. Trimming removed 3 bases at V and 3 bases at J, with 15 bases between. The CDR3 reads CASSDLAGDYYEQYF. In DNA form, the CDR3 reads TGTGCCAGCAGTGATCTGGCAGGGGACTACTACGAGCAGTACTTC.

This clone was seen a few times. This rearrangement joins TRBV5-1 to TRBJ2-1; 9 bases map to TRBD2. Per the germline V gene, CDR1 is SGHRS and CDR2 is YFSETQ. Trimming at V came to 0 bases and at J to 6 bases, leaving 4 bases not matched to a gene. The CDR3 runs to 15 residues. CDR3 residues: CASSLASGRPNEQFF. CDR3 DNA: TGCGCCAGCAGCTTGGCCAGCGGGAGGCCCAATGAGCAGTTCTTC.

The V gene is TRBV5-8, the J gene TRBJ2-7, with D unclear. Trimming stripped 4 bases from V and 3 bases from J, with 17 bases between. CDR3 length: 15 amino acids. Germline V gene data show CDR1 as SGHTS and CDR2 as YDEGEE. This CDR3 is CASSPRTLIDYEQYF. The CDR3 DNA reads TGTGCCAGCAGCCCGCGGACGCTGATCGACTACGAGCAGTACTTC.

This rearrangement joins TRBV6-5 to TRBJ1-1; D gene unclear. Germline values: CDR1 MNHEY, CDR2 SVGAGI. CDR3 length: 13 amino acids. V was clipped by 7 bases and J by 0 bases, with 9 bases between them. This CDR3 reads CASTYSVNTEAFF. The CDR3, as DNA: TGTGCCAGCACCTACAGTGTGAACACTGAAGCTTTCTTT.

J is TRBJ2-5 and V is TRBV4-2, with D tentatively TRBD2 (5 bases). Trimming shortened V by 2 bases and J by 3 bases, and 10 bases separated the two germline ends. Looked up from germline, CDR1 is LGHNA and CDR2 is YNFKEQ. This CDR3 comprises 14 residues. This CDR3 reads CASSQRSGEETQYF. The CDR3 nucleotides are TGTGCCAGCAGCCAACGGAGCGGAGAAGAGACCCAGTACTTC.

The chain links TRBV2 to TRBJ1-5, with D tentatively TRBD1 (5 bases). The CDR3 length is 15 residues. The germline V gene encodes CDR1 SNHLY and CDR2 FYNNEI. The V and J ends lost 5 bases and 2 bases respectively, with 13 bases between them. In nucleotides, the CDR3 is TGTGCCAGCAGTTACTTTAGCAGGGGCAATCAGCCCCAGCATTTT. Translating it yields CASSYFSRGNQPQHF.

This chain links TRBV7-9 with TRBJ1-2; the D gene is possibly TRBD1 (5 bases). The germline CDR1 and CDR2 sequences are SEHNR and FQNEAQ (reference sequence). The CDR3 spans 12 residues. Trimming removed 5 bases from V and 7 bases from J, with 11 bases in between. The CDR3 reads CASSAGTLGYTF. The CDR3, as DNA: TGTGCCAGCAGCGCCGGGACGCTTGGCTACACCTTC. Variable domain in full (rest from reference TRBV7-9 and TRBJ1-2): DTGVSQNPRHKITKRGQNVTFRCDPISEHNRLYWYRQTLGQGPEFLTYFQNEAQLEKSRLLSDRFSAERPKGSFSTLEIQRTEQGDSAMYLCASSAGTLGYTFGSGTRLTVV.

The V and J genes are TRBV5-1 and TRBJ2-5, with D possibly being TRBD1 or TRBD2 (7 bases each). The CDR3 sequence is 13 residues long. Germline V gene lookup returns CDR1 SGHRS and CDR2 YFSETQ. Trimming took 5 bases from V and 4 from J, leaving 12 bases between them. In nucleotides, the CDR3 is TGCGCCAGCAGGGGAGGGGGCGGAGAGACCCAGTACTTC. Translation: CASRGGGGETQYF.

J is TRBJ1-3 and V is TRBV7-9, with D possibly TRBD1 on 6 matching bases. The CDR3 is 15 amino acids. Looked up from germline, CDR1 is SEHNR and CDR2 is FQNEAQ (reference sequence). V was trimmed by 2 bases and J by 4 bases, leaving 12 bases between them. Here the CDR3 reads CASSLTAGAGNTIYF. The DNA of the CDR3 is TGTGCCAGCAGCTTAACCGCAGGGGCCGGAAACACCATATATTTT.

The V gene is TRBV10-3, the J gene TRBJ2-2, with 10 bases identical to TRBD2. Germline V gene data show CDR1 as ENHRY and CDR2 as SYGVKD. V shed 10 bases, J shed 1 base, and the junction held 3 bases outside the gene matches. The CDR3 extends over 14 amino acids. CDR3 DNA sequence: TGTGCCAGCGGACTAGCGGAGAACACCGGGGAGCTGTTTTTT. Translation: CASGLAENTGELFF.

The genes are TRBV7-2 and TRBJ1-2, with D unresolved. This CDR3 has 13 residues. Deletions cut 1 base from V and 8 bases from J, with 11 bases between. Looked up from germline, CDR1 is SGHTA and CDR2 is FQGNSA. DNA for the CDR3: TGTGCCAGCAGCTTAGGGCCAGGCAACGGCTACACCTTC. Residues: CASSLGPGNGYTF.

The sample holds one count of this clone. V is TRBV11-2 and J is TRBJ1-5; no reliable D call. The CDR3 runs 15 residues. The ends were cut back, 0 bases at V and 4 bases at J, with 10 bases in the middle. Germline lookup yields CDR1 SGHAT and CDR2 FQNNGV. DNA of the CDR3: TGTGCCAGCAGCTTAGATTTGGCTGCAAATCAGCCCCAGCATTTT. This encodes CASSLDLAANQPQHF.

This chain links TRBV6-6 with TRBJ2-5, with no clear D. Germline V lookup: CDR1 MNHNY, CDR2 SVGAGI (reference sequence). V shed 6 bases and J shed 2 bases, with 10 bases lying between them. This CDR3 spans 13 amino acids. CDR3 residues: CASRTHGQETQYF. The CDR3 nucleotides are TGTGCCAGCAGGACACACGGACAAGAGACCCAGTACTTC.

This chain uses TRBV5-1 with TRBJ2-5, with 14 bases fitting TRBD2. The CDR3 sequence is 17 residues long. Germline V gene data show CDR1 as SGHRS and CDR2 as YFSETQ. Trimming at V came to 4 bases and at J to 1 base, leaving 6 bases not matched to a gene. CDR3 residues: CASSPGTSGSPQETQYF. The CDR3 coding sequence is TGCGCCAGCAGCCCTGGGACTAGCGGGAGCCCCCAAGAGACCCAGTACTTC.

The table lists this clone with a count of one. V usage is TRBV7-9 and J usage is TRBJ2-5; perhaps TRBD2 as D (5 bases). The CDR3 covers 12 residues. Looked up from germline, CDR1 is SEHNR and CDR2 is FQNEAQ (reference sequence). Trimming left V 6 bases short and J 9 bases short, with 14 bases between. Here the CDR3 DNA reads TGTGCCAGCAGTGCCCCCGGGGTGGCCCAGTACTTC. Its protein product is CASSAPGVAQYF.

This chain uses TRBV27 with TRBJ2-3; D gene unclear. Germline-derived CDR1 and CDR2 are MNHEY and SMNVEV (reference sequence). The ends were cut back, 1 base at V and 2 bases at J, with 4 bases in the middle. The CDR3 has 13 residues. The CDR3, as DNA: TGTGCCAGCAGTTTATTTCTCACAGATACGCAGTATTTT. This translates into CASSLFLTDTQYF.

The J gene is TRBJ2-6, the V gene TRBV7-2; TRBD1 aligns across 10 bases. The CDR3 sequence is 16 residues long. V lost 5 bases and J lost 3; bases outside the gene matches: 4. Germline CDR1 reads SGHTA; CDR2 reads FQGNSA. The CDR3 DNA follows: TGTGCCAGCAGCCCGGGACAGGGGCTTGGGGCCAACGTCCTGACTTTC. Encoded protein: CASSPGQGLGANVLTF.

This chain connects TRBV15 to TRBJ2-1; D is unresolved. The CDR3 is 15 amino acids. The germline V gene has CDR1 LNHNV and CDR2 YYDKDF (reference sequence). Trimming left V 0 bases short and J 4 bases short, with 10 bases between. CDR3 residues: CATSRESAEYNEQFF. CDR3 DNA sequence: TGTGCCACCAGCAGAGAGTCTGCGGAATACAATGAGCAGTTCTTC.